The sequence of this T cell receptor beta chain was determined in a study of multiple sclerosis patients with progressive multifocal leukoencephalopathy. This CDR3 comprises 15 residues. Per the germline V gene, CDR1 is SGHAT and CDR2 is FQNNGV. V was clipped by 4 bases and J by 0 bases, with 10 bases between them. For this clone: Its antigen is undetermined.

Clones were sequenced by immunoSEQ multiplex PCR, and TCRdb holds only the in-frame ones, with some missing. In the table there are about 30,000 clones, 85% to 95% of which are singletons. Study-wide points: PML-onset expanded TRB clones were detectable before and during natalizumab therapy. Lower normalized Shannon entropy suggested reduced TRB diversity in most PML patients.

Noted time point: before natalizumab initiation. The gene calls are TRBV11-2 and TRBJ2-1; D remains unclear. Material: PBMCs. This sequence originates from a man aged 30 to 39 with multiple sclerosis. The CDR3 DNA sequence: TGTGCCAGCAGCTCCCCAAATAGCTCCTACAATGAGCAGTTCTTC. Translating gives CASSSPNSSYNEQFF.